The 6 T cell receptor beta chains given below trace back to one sample, sequenced in a study of blood T cell repertoires in COVID-19 (dated by TCRdb to about 2020). The library came from the immunoSEQ multiplex PCR assay. This immuneACCESS table, as held by TCRdb, lists in-frame sequences with V and J called but not all clones. Of the missing ones, under half trace to an unresolved V gene in checked studies; the others have no known cause. A total of roughly 260,000 clones appear in this sample, about 90% of them only once. The top ten clonotypes cover over 3.5% of the sample. Material for sequencing was peripheral blood. The source is a woman aged 40 to 50 with acute or convalescent COVID-19.

This chain connects TRBV4-2 to TRBJ1-4; D may be TRBD1 (6 bases). V lost 2 bases to trimming and J lost 2 bases, with 12 bases between them. Germline lookup yields CDR1 LGHNA and CDR2 YNFKEQ. The CDR3 loop spans 16 amino acids. The CDR3 reads CASSQLGAHTNEKLFF. Written as DNA, the CDR3 is TGTGCCAGCAGCCAACTGGGGGCACATACTAATGAAAAACTGTTTTTT.

The rearrangement links TRBV5-1 to TRBJ2-1; no reliable D call. The CDR3 has 19 residues. Trimming stripped 3 bases from V and 9 bases from J, with 31 bases between. Germline V gives CDR1 SGHRS, CDR2 YFSETQ. CDR3 coding DNA: TGCGCCAGCAGCTCACACTCCCCTTTGACAAGTCCTTCTTCCAGTGAGCAGTTCTTC. This codes for CASSSHSPLTSPSSSEQFF. Full variable domain (missing parts from reference TRBV5-1 and TRBJ2-1): KAGVTQTPRYLIKTRGQQVTLSCSPISGHRSVSWYQQTPGQGLQFLFEYFSETQRNKGNFPGRFSGRQFSNSRSEMNVSTLELGDSALYLCASSSHSPLTSPSSSEQFFGPGTRLTVL.

Here the CDR3 reads CASSLSPGSSGNTIYF. The CDR3 DNA reads TGTGCCAGCAGCTTAAGTCCGGGAAGCTCTGGAAACACCATATATTTT. The gene calls are TRBV7-9 and TRBJ1-3; D is uncertain. This CDR3 contains 16 residues. Trimming pared 2 bases from V and 0 bases from J, leaving 11 bases between. Looked up from germline, CDR1 is SEHNR and CDR2 is FQNEAQ (reference sequence).

The CDR3: CASGLVIGEHTTNEKLFF. The CDR3 DNA is TGTGCTAGTGGTTTGGTAATTGGGGAGCATACAACTAATGAAAAACTGTTTTTT. The gene calls are TRBV12-5 and TRBJ1-4; D unresolved. V lost 0 bases to trimming and J lost 0 bases, with 14 bases between them. The CDR3 extends over 18 amino acids. CDR1 is LGHNT and CDR2 is FRNRAP in the germline V gene.

The rearrangement uses TRBV19 and TRBJ2-3, with D possibly matching TRBD1 (6 bases). The germline gives CDR1 LNHDA, CDR2 SQIVND (reference sequence). The V end lost 1 base, the J end lost 0 bases, and 8 bases lay between the germline ends. The CDR3 consists of 15 residues. This CDR3 reads CASSIVGGSTDTQYF. The CDR3 nucleotides are TGTGCCAGTAGTATAGTAGGGGGAAGCACAGATACGCAGTATTTT. Supplemented by reference TRBV19 and TRBJ2-3, the full variable domain reads DGGITQSPKYLFRKEGQNVTLSCEQNLNHDAMYWYRQDPGQGLRLIYYSQIVNDFQKGDIAEGYSVSREKKESFPLTVTSAQKNPTAFYLCASSIVGGSTDTQYFGPGTRLTVL.

The chain carries TRBV9 and TRBJ2-1; 8 nucleotides line up with TRBD2. Germline trimming cut 0 bases from V and 4 bases from J; bases unmatched to any gene: 3. Germline CDR1 is SGDLS and CDR2 is YYNGEE. The CDR3 covers 15 residues. This CDR3 reads CASSVGERGYNEQFF. CDR3 nucleotide sequence: TGTGCCAGCAGCGTAGGGGAGCGGGGGTACAATGAGCAGTTCTTC.